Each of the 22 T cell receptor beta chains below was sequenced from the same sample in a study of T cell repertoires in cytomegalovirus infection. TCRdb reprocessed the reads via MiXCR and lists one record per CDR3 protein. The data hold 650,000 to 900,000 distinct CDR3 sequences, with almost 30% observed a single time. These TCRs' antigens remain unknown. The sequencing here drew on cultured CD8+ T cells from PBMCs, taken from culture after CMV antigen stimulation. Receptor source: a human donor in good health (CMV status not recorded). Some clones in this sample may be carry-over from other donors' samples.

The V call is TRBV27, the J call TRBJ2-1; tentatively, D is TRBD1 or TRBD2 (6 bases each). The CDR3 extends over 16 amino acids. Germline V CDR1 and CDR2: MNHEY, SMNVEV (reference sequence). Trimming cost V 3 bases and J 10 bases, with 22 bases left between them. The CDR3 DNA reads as TGTGCCAGCAGTTTCCGAAGGGGGGTCCTAGCTGTGGAGCAGTTCTTC. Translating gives CASSFRRGVLAVEQFF.

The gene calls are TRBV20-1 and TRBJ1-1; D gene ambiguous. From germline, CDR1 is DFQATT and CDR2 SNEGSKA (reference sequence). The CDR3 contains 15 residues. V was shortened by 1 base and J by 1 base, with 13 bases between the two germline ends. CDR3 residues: CSARVIRTENTEAFF. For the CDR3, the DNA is TGCAGTGCTAGAGTAATCAGGACCGAGAACACTGAAGCTTTCTTT.

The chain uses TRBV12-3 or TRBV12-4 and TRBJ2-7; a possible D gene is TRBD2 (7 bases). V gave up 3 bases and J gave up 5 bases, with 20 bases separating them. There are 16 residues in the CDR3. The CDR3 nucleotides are TGTGCCAGCAGTTTGGCTGGCGGGGGCCCCCTGAACGAGCAGTACTTC. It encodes CASSLAGGGPLNEQYF.

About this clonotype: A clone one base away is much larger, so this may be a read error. Written as DNA, the CDR3 is TGTGTCAGCAGTGACTCTAGCACCGGGGAGCTGTTTTTT. Protein: CVSSDSSTGELFF. The V call is TRBV6-4, the J call TRBJ2-2, with D hard to call. Per germline, CDR1 MRHNA and CDR2 SNTAGT. CDR3 length: 13 residues.

CDR3 sequence: CASSHDEYEQYV. The DNA for the CDR3 is TGTGCCAGCAGTCACGACGAGTACGAGCAGTACGTC. J is TRBJ2-7 and V is TRBV12-3 or TRBV12-4; no definite D call. The CDR3 runs 12 residues. Trimming stripped 5 bases from V and 4 bases from J, with 9 bases between.

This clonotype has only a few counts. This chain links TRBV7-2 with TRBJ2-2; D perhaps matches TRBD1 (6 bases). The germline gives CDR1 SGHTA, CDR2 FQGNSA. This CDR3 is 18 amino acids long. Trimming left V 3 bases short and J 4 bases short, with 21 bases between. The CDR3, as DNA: TGTGCCAGCAGCTTGACAACCGTTGGGGGCCGACTCACCGGGGAGCTGTTTTTT. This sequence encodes CASSLTTVGGRLTGELFF.

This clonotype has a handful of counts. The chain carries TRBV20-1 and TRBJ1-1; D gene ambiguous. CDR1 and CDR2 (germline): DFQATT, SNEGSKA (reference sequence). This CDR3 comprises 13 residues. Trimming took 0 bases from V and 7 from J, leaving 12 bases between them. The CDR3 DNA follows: TGCAGTGCTAGAGAGCAGCGGGAGGTTGAAGCTTTCTTT. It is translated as CSAREQREVEAFF.

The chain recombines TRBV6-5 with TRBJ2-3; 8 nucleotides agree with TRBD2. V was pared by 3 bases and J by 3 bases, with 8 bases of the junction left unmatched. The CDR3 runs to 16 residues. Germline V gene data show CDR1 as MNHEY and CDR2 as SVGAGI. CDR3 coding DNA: TGTGCCAGCAGTTATAGAGCGGGGGAGTCAACAGATACGCAGTATTTT. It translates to CASSYRAGESTDTQYF.

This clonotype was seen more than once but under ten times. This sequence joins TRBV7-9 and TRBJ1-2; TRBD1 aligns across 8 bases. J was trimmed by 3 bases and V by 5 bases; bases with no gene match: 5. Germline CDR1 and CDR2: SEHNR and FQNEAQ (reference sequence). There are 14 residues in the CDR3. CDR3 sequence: CASSPPDRDYGYTF. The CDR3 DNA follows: TGTGCCAGCAGCCCCCCGGACAGGGACTATGGCTACACCTTC.

CDR3 protein: CASSTDRADTQYF. CDR3 in DNA: TGTGCCAGTAGTACAGACAGGGCAGATACGCAGTATTTT. The chain employs TRBV19 and TRBJ2-3; 7 nucleotides agree with TRBD1. This CDR3 is built from 13 residues. Germline V gene data show CDR1 as LNHDA and CDR2 as SQIVND (reference sequence). V shed 4 bases and J 4 bases; nucleotides not matched to a gene: 2.

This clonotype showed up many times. CDR3 sequence: CASSSSGGVSTDTQYF. The CDR3 nucleotides read TGTGCCAGCAGCTCGAGCGGGGGAGTTAGCACAGATACGCAGTATTTT. The V gene is TRBV7-8, the J gene TRBJ2-3; 8 positions agree with TRBD2. The V gene's germline CDR1 is SGHVS and CDR2 FQNEAQ. The ends lost 4 bases at V and 0 bases at J; junction bases unmatched: 6. CDR3 size: 16 residues.

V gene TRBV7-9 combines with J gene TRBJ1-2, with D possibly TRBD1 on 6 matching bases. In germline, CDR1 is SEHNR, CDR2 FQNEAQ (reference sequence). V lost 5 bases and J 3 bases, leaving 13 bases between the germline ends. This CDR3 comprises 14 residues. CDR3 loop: CASSPAGQYYGYTF. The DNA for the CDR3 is TGTGCCAGCAGCCCCGCGGGACAATACTATGGCTACACCTTC.

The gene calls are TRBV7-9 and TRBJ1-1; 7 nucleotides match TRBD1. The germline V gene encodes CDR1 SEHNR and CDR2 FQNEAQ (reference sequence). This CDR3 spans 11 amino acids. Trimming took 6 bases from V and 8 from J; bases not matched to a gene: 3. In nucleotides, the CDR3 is TGTGCCAGCAGGCCGGACAGGGAAGCTTTCTTT. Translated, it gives CASRPDREAFF.

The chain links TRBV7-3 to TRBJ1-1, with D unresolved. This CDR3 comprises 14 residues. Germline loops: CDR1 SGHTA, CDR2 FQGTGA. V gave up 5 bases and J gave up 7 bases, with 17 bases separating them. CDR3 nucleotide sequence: TGTGCCAGCAGCGCCCGACACGGCGCTTTTGAAGCTTTCTTT. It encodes CASSARHGAFEAFF.

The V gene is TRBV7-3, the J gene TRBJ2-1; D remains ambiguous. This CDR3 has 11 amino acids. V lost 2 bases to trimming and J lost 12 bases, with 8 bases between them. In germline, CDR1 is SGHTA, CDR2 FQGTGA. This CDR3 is CASSLDRPQFF. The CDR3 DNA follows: TGTGCCAGCAGCTTAGACCGGCCGCAGTTCTTC.

CDR3 sequence (DNA): TGTGCCAGCAGTTACCGCGGACAGGCTAACTATGGCTACACCTTC. It is translated as CASSYRGQANYGYTF. The chain uses TRBV6-5 and TRBJ1-2; 7 nucleotides match TRBD1. V dropped 2 bases and J dropped 0; count of bases not matched to a gene: 3. Germline-derived CDR1 and CDR2 are MNHEY and SVGAGI. The CDR3 is 15 residues long.

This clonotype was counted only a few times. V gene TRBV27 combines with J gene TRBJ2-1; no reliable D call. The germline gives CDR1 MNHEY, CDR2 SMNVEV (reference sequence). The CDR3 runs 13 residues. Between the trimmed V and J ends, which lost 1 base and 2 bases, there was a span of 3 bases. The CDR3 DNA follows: TGTGCCAGCAGTTTATATGCCTACAATGAGCAGTTCTTC. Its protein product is CASSLYAYNEQFF.

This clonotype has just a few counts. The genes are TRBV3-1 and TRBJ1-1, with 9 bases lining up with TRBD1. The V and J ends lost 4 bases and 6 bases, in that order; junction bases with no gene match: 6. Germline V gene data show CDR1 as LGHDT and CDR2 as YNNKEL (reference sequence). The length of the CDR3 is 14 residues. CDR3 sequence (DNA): TGTGCCAGCAGCCCGTTACAGGGGGCTCCTGAAGCTTTCTTT. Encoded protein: CASSPLQGAPEAFF.

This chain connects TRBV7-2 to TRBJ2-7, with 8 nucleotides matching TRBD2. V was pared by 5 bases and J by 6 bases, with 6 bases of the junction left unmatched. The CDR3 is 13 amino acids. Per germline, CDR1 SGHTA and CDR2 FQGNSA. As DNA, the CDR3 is TGTGCCAGCAGCCCGAGCGGGGGTCTCGAGCAGTACGTC. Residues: CASSPSGGLEQYV.

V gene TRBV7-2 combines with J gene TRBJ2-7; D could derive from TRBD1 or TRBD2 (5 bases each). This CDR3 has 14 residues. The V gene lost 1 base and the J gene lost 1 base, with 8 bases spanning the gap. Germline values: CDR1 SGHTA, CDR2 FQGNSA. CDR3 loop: CASSLVGESYEQYV. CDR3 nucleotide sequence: TGTGCCAGCAGCTTAGTAGGGGAGTCCTACGAGCAGTACGTC.

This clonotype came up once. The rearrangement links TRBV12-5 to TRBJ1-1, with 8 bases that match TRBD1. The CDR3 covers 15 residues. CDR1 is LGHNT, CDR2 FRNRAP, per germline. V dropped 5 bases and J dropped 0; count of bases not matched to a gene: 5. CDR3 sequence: CASGPDRGMNTEAFF. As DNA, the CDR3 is TGTGCTAGTGGTCCCGACAGGGGAATGAACACTGAAGCTTTCTTT.

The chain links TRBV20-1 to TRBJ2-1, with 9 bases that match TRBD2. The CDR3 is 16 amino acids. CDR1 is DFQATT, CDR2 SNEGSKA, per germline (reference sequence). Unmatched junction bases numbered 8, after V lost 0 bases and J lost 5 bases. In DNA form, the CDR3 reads TGCAGTGCTAGAGATCTAGCGGGGACCCTGGACAATGAGCAGTTCTTC. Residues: CSARDLAGTLDNEQFF.